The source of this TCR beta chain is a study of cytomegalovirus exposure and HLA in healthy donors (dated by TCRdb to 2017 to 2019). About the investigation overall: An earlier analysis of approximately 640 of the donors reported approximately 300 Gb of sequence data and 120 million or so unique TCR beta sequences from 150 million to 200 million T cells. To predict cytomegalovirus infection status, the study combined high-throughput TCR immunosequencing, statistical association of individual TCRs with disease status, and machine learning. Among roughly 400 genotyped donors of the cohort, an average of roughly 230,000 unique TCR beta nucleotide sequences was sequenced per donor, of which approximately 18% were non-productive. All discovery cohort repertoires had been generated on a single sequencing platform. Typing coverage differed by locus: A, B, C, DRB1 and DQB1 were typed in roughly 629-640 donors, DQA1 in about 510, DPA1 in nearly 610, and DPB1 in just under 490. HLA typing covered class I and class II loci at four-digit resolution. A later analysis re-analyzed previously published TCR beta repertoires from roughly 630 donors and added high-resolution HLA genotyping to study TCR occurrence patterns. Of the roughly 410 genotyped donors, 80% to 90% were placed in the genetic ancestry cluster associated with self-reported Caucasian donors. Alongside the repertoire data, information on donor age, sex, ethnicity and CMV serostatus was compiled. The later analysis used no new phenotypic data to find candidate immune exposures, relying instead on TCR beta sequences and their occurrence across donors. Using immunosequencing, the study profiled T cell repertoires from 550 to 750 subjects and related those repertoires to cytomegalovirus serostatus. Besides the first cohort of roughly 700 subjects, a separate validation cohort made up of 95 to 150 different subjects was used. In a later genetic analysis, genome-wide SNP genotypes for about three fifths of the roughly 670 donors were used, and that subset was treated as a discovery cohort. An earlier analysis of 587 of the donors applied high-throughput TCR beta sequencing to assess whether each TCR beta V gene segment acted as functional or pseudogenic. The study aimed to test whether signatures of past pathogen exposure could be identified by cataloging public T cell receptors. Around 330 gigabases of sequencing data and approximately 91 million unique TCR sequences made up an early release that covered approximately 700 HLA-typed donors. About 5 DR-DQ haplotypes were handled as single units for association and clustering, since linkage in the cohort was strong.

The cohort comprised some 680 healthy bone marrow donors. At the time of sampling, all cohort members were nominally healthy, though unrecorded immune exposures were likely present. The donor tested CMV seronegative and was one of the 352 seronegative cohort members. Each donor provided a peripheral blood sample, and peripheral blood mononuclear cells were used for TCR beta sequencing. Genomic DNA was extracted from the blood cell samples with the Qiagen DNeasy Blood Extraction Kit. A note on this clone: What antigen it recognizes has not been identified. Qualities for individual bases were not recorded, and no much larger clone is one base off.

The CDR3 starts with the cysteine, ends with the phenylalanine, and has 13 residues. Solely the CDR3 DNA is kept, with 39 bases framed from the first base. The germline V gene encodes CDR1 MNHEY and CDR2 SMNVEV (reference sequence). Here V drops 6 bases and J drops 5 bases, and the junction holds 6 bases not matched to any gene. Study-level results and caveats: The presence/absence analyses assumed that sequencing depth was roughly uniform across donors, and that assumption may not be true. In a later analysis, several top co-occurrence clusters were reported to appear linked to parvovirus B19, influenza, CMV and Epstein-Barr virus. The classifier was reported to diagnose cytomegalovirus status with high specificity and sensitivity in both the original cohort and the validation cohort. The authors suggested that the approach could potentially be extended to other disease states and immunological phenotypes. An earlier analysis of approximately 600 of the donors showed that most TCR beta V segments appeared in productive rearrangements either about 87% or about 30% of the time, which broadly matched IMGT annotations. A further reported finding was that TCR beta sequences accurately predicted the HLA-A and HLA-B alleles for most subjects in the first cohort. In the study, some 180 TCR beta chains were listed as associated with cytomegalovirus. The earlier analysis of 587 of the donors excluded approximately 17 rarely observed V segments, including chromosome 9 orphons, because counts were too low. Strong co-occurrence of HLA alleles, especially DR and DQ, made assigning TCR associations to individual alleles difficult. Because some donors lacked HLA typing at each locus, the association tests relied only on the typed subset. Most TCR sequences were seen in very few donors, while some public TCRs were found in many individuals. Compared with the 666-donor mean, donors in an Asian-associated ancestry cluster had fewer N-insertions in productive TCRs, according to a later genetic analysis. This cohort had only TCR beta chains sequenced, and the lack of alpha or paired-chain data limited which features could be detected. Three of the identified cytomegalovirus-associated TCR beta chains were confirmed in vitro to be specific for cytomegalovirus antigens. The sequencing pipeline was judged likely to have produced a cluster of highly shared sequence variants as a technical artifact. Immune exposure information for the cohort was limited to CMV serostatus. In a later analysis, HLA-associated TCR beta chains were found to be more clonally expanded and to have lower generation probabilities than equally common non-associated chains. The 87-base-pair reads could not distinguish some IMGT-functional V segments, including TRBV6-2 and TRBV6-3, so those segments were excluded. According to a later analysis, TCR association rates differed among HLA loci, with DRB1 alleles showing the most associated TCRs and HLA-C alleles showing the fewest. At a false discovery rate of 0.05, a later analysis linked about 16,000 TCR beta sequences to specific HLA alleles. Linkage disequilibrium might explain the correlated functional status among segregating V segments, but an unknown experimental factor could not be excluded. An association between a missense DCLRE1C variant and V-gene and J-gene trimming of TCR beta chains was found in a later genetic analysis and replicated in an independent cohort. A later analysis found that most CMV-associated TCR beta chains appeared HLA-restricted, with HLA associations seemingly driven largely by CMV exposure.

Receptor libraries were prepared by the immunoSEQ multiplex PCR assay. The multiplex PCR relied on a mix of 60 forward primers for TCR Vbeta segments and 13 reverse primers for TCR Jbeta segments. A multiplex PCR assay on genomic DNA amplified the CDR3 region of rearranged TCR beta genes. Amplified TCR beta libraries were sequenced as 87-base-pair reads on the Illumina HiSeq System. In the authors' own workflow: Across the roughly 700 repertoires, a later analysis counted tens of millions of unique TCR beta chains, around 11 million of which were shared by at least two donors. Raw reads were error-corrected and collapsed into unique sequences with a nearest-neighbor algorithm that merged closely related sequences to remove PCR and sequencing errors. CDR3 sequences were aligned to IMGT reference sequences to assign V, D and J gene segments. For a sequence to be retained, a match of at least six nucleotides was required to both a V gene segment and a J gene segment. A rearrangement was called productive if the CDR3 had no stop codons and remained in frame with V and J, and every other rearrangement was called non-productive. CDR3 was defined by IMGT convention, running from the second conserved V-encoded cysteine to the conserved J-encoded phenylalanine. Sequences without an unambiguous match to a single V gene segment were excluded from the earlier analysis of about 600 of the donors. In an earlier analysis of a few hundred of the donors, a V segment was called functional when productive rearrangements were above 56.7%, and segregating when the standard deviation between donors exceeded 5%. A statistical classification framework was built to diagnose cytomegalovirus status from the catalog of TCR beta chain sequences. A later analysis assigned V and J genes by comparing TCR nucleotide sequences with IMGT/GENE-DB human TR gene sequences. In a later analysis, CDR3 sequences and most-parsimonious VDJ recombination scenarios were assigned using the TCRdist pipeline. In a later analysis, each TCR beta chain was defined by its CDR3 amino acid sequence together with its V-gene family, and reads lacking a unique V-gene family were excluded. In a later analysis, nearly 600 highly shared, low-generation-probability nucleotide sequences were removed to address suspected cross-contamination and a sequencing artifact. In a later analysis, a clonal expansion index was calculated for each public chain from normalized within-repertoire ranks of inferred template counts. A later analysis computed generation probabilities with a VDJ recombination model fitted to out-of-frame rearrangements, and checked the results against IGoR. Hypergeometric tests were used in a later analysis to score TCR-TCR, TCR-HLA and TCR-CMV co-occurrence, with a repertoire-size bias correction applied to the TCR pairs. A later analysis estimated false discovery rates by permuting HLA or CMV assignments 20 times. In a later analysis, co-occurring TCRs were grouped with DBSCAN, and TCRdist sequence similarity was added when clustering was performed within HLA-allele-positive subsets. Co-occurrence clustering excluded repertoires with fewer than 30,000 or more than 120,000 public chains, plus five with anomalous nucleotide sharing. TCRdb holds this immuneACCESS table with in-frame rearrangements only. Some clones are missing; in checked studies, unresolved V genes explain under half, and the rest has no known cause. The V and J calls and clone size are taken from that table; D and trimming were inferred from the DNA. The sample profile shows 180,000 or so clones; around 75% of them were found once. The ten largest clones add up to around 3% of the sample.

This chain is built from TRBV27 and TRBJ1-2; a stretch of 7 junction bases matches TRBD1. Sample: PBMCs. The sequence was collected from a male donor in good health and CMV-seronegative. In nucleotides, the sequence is TGTGCCAGCAGACAGGGGAAGGAGTATGGCTACACCTTC. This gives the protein CASRQGKEYGYTF.